This T cell receptor beta chain came from a study of OX40 agonist ivuxolimab in advanced cancers. The repertoire was sequenced with immunoSEQ multiplex PCR; TCRdb's copy has only in-frame clones and lacks some. Of about 68,000 clones listed, about 91% are singletons. Germline values: CDR1 LNHDA, CDR2 SQIVND (reference sequence). The CDR3 is 13 amino acids. J is TRBJ2-5 and V is TRBV19, with 11 bases lining up with TRBD1. This receptor was obtained from an adult with an advanced solid tumor such as melanoma, head and neck, liver or kidney cancer. The material was CD4+ or CD8+ T cells sorted from blood, obtained in a trial of the OX40 agonist ivuxolimab. The CDR3 loop is CATRTGGPETQYF. As DNA, the CDR3 is TGTGCGACAAGGACAGGGGGCCCCGAGACCCAGTACTTC.